These 18 T cell receptor beta chains were all obtained from the same sample, sequenced in a study of T cell responses to AZD1222 COVID-19 vaccine. Method: immunoSEQ multiplex PCR; TCRdb's copy keeps in-frame clones and lacks some. The repertoire holds 55,000 to 80,000 clones, with less than 90% as singletons. The input for sequencing was peripheral blood, taken on day 0 of AZD1222 vaccination. These receptors originate from an adult in good health.

The DNA for the CDR3 is TGTGCCAGCAGTGAGGGGCCGGCCTCCTACAATGAGCAGTTCTTC. It encodes CASSEGPASYNEQFF. The rearrangement links TRBV6-4 to TRBJ2-1, with TRBD1 as a possible D gene (5 bases). The V and J ends lost 3 bases and 0 bases respectively, with 9 bases between them. This CDR3 spans 15 amino acids. The germline gives CDR1 MRHNA, CDR2 SNTAGT.

J is TRBJ1-5 and V is TRBV11-2; D may be TRBD1 (6 bases). The CDR3 totals 16 residues. Trimming pared 4 bases from V and 3 bases from J, leaving 16 bases between. Per germline, CDR1 SGHAT and CDR2 FQNNGV. The CDR3 DNA reads as TGTGCCAGCAGCTCGGGCGGAGGGGGGTTCAATCAGCCCCAGCATTTT. Its translation is CASSSGGGGFNQPQHF.

The rearrangement uses TRBV6-5 and TRBJ1-1, with unresolved D. The CDR3 has 10 residues. V was cut by 4 bases and J by 5 bases, with 2 bases left in between. Germline values: CDR1 MNHEY, CDR2 SVGAGI. The CDR3 coding sequence is TGTGCCAGCAGTTTTACTGAAGCTTTCTTT. Its protein is CASSFTEAFF.

J is TRBJ2-3 and V is TRBV24-1, with TRBD1 identical over 9 bases. Per germline, CDR1 KGHDR and CDR2 SFDVKD. Trimming took 5 bases from V and 4 from J; bases not matched to a gene: 9. This CDR3 region has 16 residues. The CDR3 loop reads CATSVGQGSSADTQYF. CDR3 DNA sequence: TGTGCCACCAGTGTTGGACAGGGGTCTTCTGCAGATACGCAGTATTTT.

The CDR3 sequence is CASSRVPGTGDEKLFF. CDR3 in DNA: TGTGCCAGCAGCAGGGTGCCCGGGACAGGGGATGAAAAACTGTTTTTT. The chain has TRBV7-2 and TRBJ1-4; TRBD1 matches at 10 bases. Germline V gives CDR1 SGHTA, CDR2 FQGNSA. The CDR3 is 16 amino acids. With V trimmed by 5 bases and J by 6 bases, 9 bases remained unmatched. The full variable domain, in which reference TRBV7-2 and TRBJ1-4 provide the parts outside the CDR3, is GAGVSQSPSNKVTEKGKDVELRCDPISGHTALYWYRQSLGQGLEFLIYFQGNSAPDKSGLPSDRFSAERTGGSVSTLTIQRTQQEDSAVYLCASSRVPGTGDEKLFFGSGTQLSVL.

In DNA, the CDR3 is TGTGCCAGCTTTAGTTCCTACAATGAGCAGTTCTTC. It specifies CASFSSYNEQFF. This chain connects TRBV5-5 to TRBJ2-1; no clear D gene. Between the trimmed V and J ends, which lost 7 bases and 1 base, there was a span of 6 bases. Per the germline V gene, CDR1 is SGHKS and CDR2 is YYEKEE (reference sequence). CDR3 length: 12 amino acids.

The rearrangement uses TRBV5-1 and TRBJ2-7; D might be TRBD1 (6 bases). The CDR3 totals 12 residues. Trimming took off 3 bases at V and 3 bases at J, with 7 bases between the two ends. Germline CDR1 and CDR2: SGHRS and YFSETQ. The CDR3 sequence: CASSSQGYEQYF. CDR3 nucleotides: TGCGCCAGCAGCTCACAGGGCTACGAGCAGTACTTC.

This clone was seen just once. V and J are TRBV10-3 and TRBJ2-7; 11 bases fit TRBD2. The CDR3 totals 16 residues. J gave up 6 bases and V 2 bases, and 9 bases lay outside the gene matches. CDR1 is ENHRY, CDR2 SYGVKD, per germline. CDR3 loop: CAISEGSGTSGVEQYF. In DNA, the CDR3 is TGTGCCATCAGTGAGGGTTCCGGGACTAGCGGAGTCGAGCAGTACTTC.

V gene TRBV3-1 (or the pseudogene TRBV3-2) combines with J gene TRBJ1-2; a weak D match, TRBD1 (6 bases). This CDR3 region has 12 residues. CDR1 is LGHDT, CDR2 YNNKEL, per germline (reference sequence). The ends were cut back, 4 bases at V and 4 bases at J, with 7 bases in the middle. CDR3 region: CASSPTGYGYTF. The CDR3 bases are TGTGCCAGCAGCCCGACAGGCTATGGCTACACCTTC.

The chain is built from TRBV3-1 (or the pseudogene TRBV3-2) and TRBJ1-5; D gene unclear. This CDR3 contains 15 residues. Trimming took 0 bases from V and 0 from J, leaving 6 bases between them. CDR1 and CDR2 from the germline V gene are LGHDT and YNNKEL (reference sequence). The CDR3: CASSQEYYSNQPQHF. The CDR3 DNA reads as TGTGCCAGCAGCCAAGAGTATTATAGCAATCAGCCCCAGCATTTT.

V gene TRBV6-6 combines with J gene TRBJ1-1; possibly TRBD1 for D (5 bases). Germline CDR1 reads MNHNY; CDR2 reads SVGAGI (reference sequence). V lost 6 bases and J 7 bases, leaving 15 bases between the germline ends. The CDR3 spans 13 residues. CDR3 sequence (DNA): TGTGCCAGCAGGGGGGTGGAGGATCTTGAAGCTTTCTTT. It specifies CASRGVEDLEAFF.

This clone occurred once. The gene calls are TRBV6-5 and TRBJ1-2, with 7 nucleotides matching TRBD1. In germline, CDR1 is MNHEY, CDR2 SVGAGI. The CDR3 is 15 residues long. With 5 bases clipped from V and 1 base from J, the junction kept 7 bases outside the gene matches. This chain's CDR3 is CASSLRDSRNYGYTF. The DNA of the CDR3 is TGTGCCAGCAGTCTCCGGGACAGCCGTAACTATGGCTACACCTTC.

The chain recombines TRBV2 with TRBJ1-1; tentatively, D is TRBD1 (6 bases). Germline values: CDR1 SNHLY, CDR2 FYNNEI. CDR3 size: 15 residues. Between the trimmed V and J ends, which lost 6 bases and 3 bases, there was a span of 17 bases. CDR3 sequence: CASRKDRTGDTEAFF. The CDR3 bases are TGTGCCAGCAGGAAAGACAGGACGGGGGACACTGAAGCTTTCTTT.

This clone has a handful of counts. This chain links TRBV5-1 with TRBJ2-1; D remains ambiguous. V lost 5 bases to trimming and J lost 0 bases, with 9 bases between them. Germline V lookup: CDR1 SGHRS, CDR2 YFSETQ. This CDR3 is 14 amino acids long. CDR3 amino acids: CASSPATSYNEQFF. For the CDR3, the DNA is TGCGCCAGCAGTCCAGCTACCTCCTACAATGAGCAGTTCTTC. The full variable domain, its missing parts supplied by reference TRBV5-1 and TRBJ2-1, is KAGVTQTPRYLIKTRGQQVTLSCSPISGHRSVSWYQQTPGQGLQFLFEYFSETQRNKGNFPGRFSGRQFSNSRSEMNVSTLELGDSALYLCASSPATSYNEQFFGPGTRLTVL.

The chain recombines TRBV30 with TRBJ2-5; D not resolved. The V end lost 7 bases, the J end lost 5 bases, and 17 bases lay between the germline ends. The CDR3 covers 13 residues. Germline V gene data show CDR1 as GTSNPN and CDR2 as SVGIG (reference sequence). The chain's CDR3 is CALSLGWLETQYF. The CDR3 DNA reads as TGTGCCTTGTCTCTTGGCTGGCTGGAGACCCAGTACTTC.

This sequence joins TRBV7-2 and TRBJ2-7, with D possibly matching TRBD1 (6 bases). The CDR3 contains 16 residues. Germline assignment: CDR1 SGHTA and CDR2 FQGNSA. Trimming took 3 bases from V and 1 from J, leaving 16 bases between them. Here the CDR3 reads CASSFPRGGWSYEQYF. The CDR3 bases are TGTGCCAGCAGCTTTCCACGTGGGGGCTGGTCCTACGAGCAGTACTTC.

This rearrangement joins TRBV11-2 to TRBJ2-7; no reliable D call. Deletions cut 3 bases from V and 0 bases from J, with 12 bases between. The CDR3 extends over 15 amino acids. Germline values: CDR1 SGHAT, CDR2 FQNNGV. The CDR3 region has the DNA TGTGCCAGCAGCTTTACGGCAGCGACCTCCTACGAGCAGTACTTC. Protein sequence: CASSFTAATSYEQYF.

The chain joins TRBV4-3 to TRBJ1-3, with TRBD1 identical over 7 bases. There are 15 residues in the CDR3. Germline V lookup: CDR1 LGHNA, CDR2 YSLEER. The trim removed 4 bases at V and 2 bases at J, leaving 5 bases unmatched. The DNA of the CDR3 is TGCGCCAGCAGCCTAGGGACAGCCACTGGAAACACCATATATTTT. Amino acids: CASSLGTATGNTIYF.